This passage covers 20 T cell receptor beta chains from one sample sequenced in a study of PD-1 blockade in classical Hodgkin lymphoma. Time point given: cycle 4 day 1 (C4D1), after 5 to 7 weeks of nivolumab. Relapse after autologous stem cell transplantation occurred in every patient, and brentuximab vedotin exposure varied. The method was immunoSEQ multiplex PCR; TCRdb's version includes in-frame clones alone and lacks a portion of them. The sample records 20,000 to 25,000 clones, about 80% being singletons. The specimen was peripheral blood mononuclear cells (PBMCs), collected before the fourth cycle of nivolumab. The receptors derive from a human donor with classical Hodgkin lymphoma.

The rearrangement links TRBV12-5 to TRBJ1-5; the D is unclear. Germline values: CDR1 LGHNT, CDR2 FRNRAP. CDR3 length: 17 amino acids. V was shortened by 1 base and J by 5 bases, with 18 bases between the two germline ends. The CDR3 spells CASGLGFTEGIDQPQHF. DNA for the CDR3: TGTGCTAGTGGTTTGGGGTTCACCGAGGGTATCGATCAGCCCCAGCATTTT.

Points on this clone: In the same sample, other DNA sequences code for this CDR3. J is TRBJ2-6 and V is TRBV27; no firm D call. CDR1 is MNHEY and CDR2 is SMNVEV in the germline V gene (reference sequence). The V end was cut by 3 bases, the J end by 2 bases, with 5 bases between. The CDR3 sequence is 14 residues long. The CDR3 loop reads CASSFGPGANVLTF. The CDR3 DNA follows: TGTGCCAGCAGTTTCGGCCCTGGGGCCAACGTCCTGACTTTC.

The genes are TRBV7-9 and TRBJ1-2; D not resolved. Germline-derived CDR1 and CDR2 are SEHNR and FQNEAQ (reference sequence). V lost 6 bases and J lost 8, with 10 bases in between. The CDR3 has 11 residues. The CDR3 DNA is TGTGCCAGCAGACTCGCTTCCGGCTACACCTTC. Its protein is CASRLASGYTF.

The rearrangement links TRBV6-8 to TRBJ1-1, with D maybe TRBD1 (5 bases). The germline V and J ends were trimmed by 10 bases and 1 base, with 16 bases remaining between them. Germline assignment: CDR1 MNHGY and CDR2 SAAAGT. This CDR3 contains 14 residues. The CDR3 region has the DNA TGTGCCAACCTCCTTGGGGGAAAGAACACTGAAGCTTTCTTT. It yields the protein CANLLGGKNTEAFF.

This clone occurred a few times. The rearrangement uses TRBV19 and TRBJ1-5; weak D call: TRBD1 (6 bases). V was cut by 5 bases and J by 6 bases, with 11 bases left in between. CDR3 length: 13 residues. Germline CDR1 reads LNHDA; CDR2 reads SQIVND (reference sequence). The DNA for the CDR3 is TGTGCCAGTAGTCCGGGACAACGTCAGCCCCAGCATTTT. Protein product: CASSPGQRQPQHF.

The chain couples TRBV11-3 to TRBJ2-7; TRBD2 agrees at 11 bases. The V segment lost 0 bases and the J segment 3 bases; nucleotides outside the gene matches: 4. The germline gives CDR1 SGHNT, CDR2 YENEEA. The CDR3 length is 16 residues. CDR3 sequence reads: CASSLDPTSGGYEQYF. The CDR3, as DNA: TGTGCCAGCAGCTTAGACCCTACTAGCGGGGGCTACGAGCAGTACTTC.

This clone was found once. The rearrangement joins TRBV4-2 to TRBJ1-2; TRBD1 is a possible D gene (6 bases). This CDR3 comprises 15 residues. The germline CDR1 and CDR2 sequences are LGHNA and YNFKEQ. V lost 3 bases, J lost 5 bases, and 16 bases lay in between. The CDR3 DNA sequence: TGTGCCAGCAGCCAGGGGGGCTTGTTAGGATATGGCTACACCTTC. Amino acids: CASSQGGLLGYGYTF.

This clone was counted once. This CDR3 reads CASSSGTGIYEQYF. CDR3 nucleotide sequence: TGTGCCAGCAGCTCCGGGACAGGGATCTACGAGCAGTACTTC. The chain recombines TRBV9 with TRBJ2-7; 9 bases are shared with TRBD1. V lost 4 bases and J lost 3; bases outside the gene matches: 5. CDR1 SGDLS and CDR2 YYNGEE come from the germline V gene. This CDR3 comprises 14 residues.

The chain carries TRBV2 and TRBJ2-7, with D possibly matching TRBD2 (5 bases). V lost 8 bases to trimming and J lost 5 bases, with 16 bases between them. Germline CDR1 and CDR2: SNHLY and FYNNEI. The CDR3 loop spans 13 amino acids. The CDR3 DNA is TGTGCCAGCGCCCGGGAAGCGCTCCACGAGCAGTACTTC. Protein sequence: CASAREALHEQYF.

J is TRBJ1-2 and V is TRBV5-1; tentatively, D is TRBD1 (6 bases). CDR3 length: 13 residues. Per the germline V gene, CDR1 is SGHRS and CDR2 is YFSETQ. Trimming stripped 2 bases from V and 3 bases from J, with 8 bases between. The CDR3 sequence is CASSFRGDYGYTF. CDR3 DNA: TGCGCCAGCAGCTTTAGGGGGGACTATGGCTACACCTTC.

The DNA of the CDR3 is TGTGCCAGCAGCCCCTGGGTGGGGGCCGCCTTCTATGGCTACACCTTC. The encoded protein is CASSPWVGAAFYGYTF. V gene TRBV5-6 combines with J gene TRBJ1-2; possible D gene TRBD1, 6 bases. The CDR3 contains 16 residues. V lost 4 bases and J lost 4, with 20 bases in between. Germline V CDR1 and CDR2: SGHDT, YYEEEE.

The chain links TRBV5-6 to TRBJ2-1; no clear D. V lost 6 bases and J 5 bases, leaving 6 bases between the germline ends. This CDR3 is built from 11 residues. Germline CDR1 reads SGHDT; CDR2 reads YYEEEE. The CDR3 DNA reads as TGTGCCAGCAACAAGGACAATGAGCAGTTCTTC. Encoded protein: CASNKDNEQFF. Supplemented by reference TRBV5-6 and TRBJ2-1, the full variable domain reads DAGVTQSPTHLIKTRGQQVTLRCSPKSGHDTVSWYQQALGQGPQFIFQYYEEEERQRGNFPDRFSGHQFPNYSSELNVNALLLGDSALYLCASNKDNEQFFGPGTRLTVL.

The chain joins TRBV9 to TRBJ2-5; 7 bases agree with TRBD2. Germline V CDR1 and CDR2: SGDLS, YYNGEE. V was clipped by 7 bases and J by 5 bases; unmatched bases: 5. This CDR3 contains 12 residues. The CDR3 is CASGGVRETQYF. The CDR3 region has the DNA TGTGCCAGCGGGGGGGTAAGGGAGACCCAGTACTTC.

This sequence joins TRBV7-9 and TRBJ1-1, with 7 bases matching TRBD1. This CDR3 is built from 18 residues. J was trimmed by 3 bases and V by 5 bases; bases with no gene match: 18. Looked up from germline, CDR1 is SEHNR and CDR2 is FQNEAQ (reference sequence). The CDR3 sequence is CASSHTTPRQGGDTEAFF. For the CDR3, the DNA is TGTGCCAGCAGCCATACCACGCCGAGACAGGGAGGGGACACTGAAGCTTTCTTT.

The chain joins TRBV5-1 to TRBJ2-7; D remains unclear. The V end was cut by 0 bases, the J end by 0 bases, with 7 bases between. Germline V CDR1 and CDR2: SGHRS, YFSETQ. This CDR3 has 14 amino acids. CDR3 sequence reads: CASSLGVNSYEQYF. Written as DNA, the CDR3 is TGCGCCAGCAGCTTGGGTGTCAACTCCTACGAGCAGTACTTC.

This chain uses TRBV29-1 with TRBJ2-1, with 7 nucleotides matching TRBD1. This CDR3 contains 14 residues. V lost 4 bases to trimming and J lost 5 bases; unmatched junction nucleotides: 8. In germline, CDR1 is SQVTM, CDR2 ANQGSEA. CDR3 coding DNA: TGCAGCGTTGGTGTGGGACAGTGGAACAATGAGCAGTTCTTC. This encodes CSVGVGQWNNEQFF.

The chain is built from TRBV5-1 and TRBJ2-2, with D unclear. The CDR3 consists of 14 residues. The V gene lost 0 bases and the J gene lost 6 bases, with 9 bases spanning the gap. Germline loops: CDR1 SGHRS, CDR2 YFSETQ. CDR3 in amino acids: CASSLERIPGELFF. Here the CDR3 DNA reads TGCGCCAGCAGCTTGGAAAGGATTCCCGGGGAGCTGTTTTTT.

The rearrangement links TRBV15 to TRBJ1-4; D ambiguous. V was trimmed by 0 bases and J by 3 bases, leaving 14 bases between them. Germline CDR1 is LNHNV and CDR2 is YYDKDF (reference sequence). This CDR3 spans 17 amino acids. CDR3 DNA: TGTGCCACCAGCAGAGAAGATGGGTTTATTGCTAATGAAAAACTGTTTTTT. This sequence encodes CATSREDGFIANEKLFF.

The chain recombines TRBV10-2 with TRBJ2-4; tentatively, D is TRBD2 (5 bases). The CDR3 contains 15 residues. Looked up from germline, CDR1 is WSHSY and CDR2 is SAAADI. V was clipped by 3 bases and J by 1 base, with 10 bases between them. CDR3 DNA: TGCGCCAGCAGTGACCAGGAGCGGGCCAAAAACATTCAGTACTTC. This gives the protein CASSDQERAKNIQYF.

The gene calls are TRBV5-1 and TRBJ2-1; D call uncertain. Trimming took off 7 bases at V and 7 bases at J, with 9 bases between the two ends. CDR1 and CDR2 from the germline V gene are SGHRS and YFSETQ. The CDR3 consists of 11 residues. DNA for the CDR3: TGCGCCAGCGGGGTGGGTAATGAGCAGTTCTTC. Its translation: CASGVGNEQFF.